The clone carrying this T cell receptor beta chain was recorded a few times. The data stem from a study of molecular identifiers for immune sequencing clone quantification. The authors built bulk TCR libraries by previously described methods with listed TCR primers. A single record per CDR3 protein comes from TCRdb applying MiXCR to the PCR reads. The table lists under 100,000 distinct CDR3 sequences, about 23% of them singletons. The CDR3 covers 16 residues. V dropped 4 bases and J dropped 2; count of bases not matched to a gene: 2. Germline CDR1 is LGHNA and CDR2 is YSLEER. This chain uses TRBV4-3 with TRBJ2-1, with 13 bases that match TRBD2. The TCR originated in a human donor in good health. Some libraries in this study had Jurkat cell RNA spiked in. Source material: naive CD8+ T cells from blood, with Jurkat cell RNA spiked in. As for subset: FACS-sorted CD8+CD4-CCR7+CD45RA+ naive T cells. The CDR3 bases are TGCGCCAGCAGCCGAGGACTAGCGGGGGCCTACAATGAGCAGTTCTTC. This gives the protein CASSRGLAGAYNEQFF.